One sample yielded the 18 T cell receptor beta chains listed below, sequenced in a study of monozygotic twins with inflammatory bowel disease. Following a re-call of the 5' RACE reads, TCRdb has one entry per CDR3 protein and lacks DNA. This sample's clone table lists 80,000 or so distinct CDR3 sequences. Specimen: blood. These receptors all stem from a human donor with ulcerative colitis or Crohn's disease, or a healthy co-twin of an affected twin (not recorded which).

The V gene is TRBV6-1, the J gene TRBJ2-7; with no DNA, the TCRdb D assignment of TRBD1 cannot be verified. The CDR3 is 15 amino acids. Germline CDR1 reads MNHNS; CDR2 reads SASEGT. The CDR3 loop is CASRNSQQGTLEQYF.

This chain connects TRBV5-1 to TRBJ2-2; TCRdb designates TRBD2, a call that cannot be tested without DNA. CDR3 length equals 16 residues. CDR1 SGHRS and CDR2 YFSETQ come from the germline V gene. CDR3 protein: CASSFLAASRTGELFF.

The V call is TRBV12-5, the J call TRBJ2-1; the TCRdb D gene call, TRBD1, has no DNA to confirm it. This CDR3 is built from 14 residues. Germline assignment: CDR1 LGHNT and CDR2 FRNRAP. The CDR3 spells CASAPDSYYNEQFF.

The chain links TRBV20-1 to TRBJ1-6. The CDR3 consists of 17 residues. Germline CDR1 DFQATT, CDR2 SNEGSKA (reference sequence). Here the CDR3 reads CSARGIRALKYNSPLHF.

The J gene is TRBJ1-1, the V gene TRBV6-1; TCRdb gives TRBD1 as the D gene, but with no DNA this cannot be confirmed. The CDR3 runs 15 residues. Germline loops: CDR1 MNHNS, CDR2 SASEGT. CDR3 loop: CASSEDLGTGFRAFF.

The V call is TRBV18, the J call TRBJ1-2; TCRdb returns TRBD1, unconfirmable since there is no DNA. Germline CDR1 and CDR2: KGHSH and LQKENI. CDR3 size: 15 residues. The CDR3: CASSPNRQGVYGYTF. The full variable domain, with the rest looked up from reference TRBV18 and TRBJ1-2, is NAGVMQNPRHLVRRRGQEARLRCSPMKGHSHVYWYRQLPEEGLKFMVYLQKENIIDESGMPKERFSAEFPKEGPSILRIQQVVRGDSAAYFCASSPNRQGVYGYTFGSGTRLTVV.

The rearrangement links TRBV7-9 to TRBJ1-1; with no DNA, the TCRdb D assignment of TRBD1 cannot be verified. Germline V lookup: CDR1 SEHNR, CDR2 FQNEAQ (reference sequence). The CDR3 has 15 amino acids. This CDR3 reads CASSTGTGRHTEAFF.

The chain employs TRBV4-1 and TRBJ1-1; the TCRdb D gene call, TRBD1, has no DNA to confirm it. Germline CDR1 reads MGHRA; CDR2 reads YSYEKL. This CDR3 region has 14 residues. The CDR3 region is CASSPGNWNTEAFF.

The gene calls are TRBV28 and TRBJ2-5; absent DNA, TCRdb's TRBD2 call cannot be checked. Germline CDR1 is MDHEN and CDR2 is SYDVKM. The length of the CDR3 is 13 residues. The CDR3 loop is CASADSGPETQYF.

The chain links TRBV4-1 to TRBJ1-1. This CDR3 comprises 14 residues. CDR1 is MGHRA, CDR2 YSYEKL, per germline. Here the CDR3 reads CASSQRIGPAEAFF.

The CDR3 spells CASGAAGGTYNSPLHF. V usage is TRBV9 and J usage is TRBJ1-6; TCRdb selects TRBD1, and the lack of DNA leaves this call unchecked. The CDR3 covers 16 residues. Germline CDR1 is SGDLS and CDR2 is YYNGEE. The full variable domain, its missing parts supplied by reference TRBV9 and TRBJ1-6, is DSGVTQTPKHLITATGQRVTLRCSPRSGDLSVYWYQQSLDQGLQFLIQYYNGEERAKGNILERFSAQQFPDLHSELNLSSLELGDSALYFCASGAAGGTYNSPLHFGNGTRLTVT.

This rearrangement joins TRBV6-2 or TRBV6-3 to TRBJ2-2; TCRdb's assignment of TRBD1 cannot be checked, as there is no DNA. From germline, CDR1 is MNHEY and CDR2 SVGEGT. There are 16 residues in the CDR3. The chain's CDR3 is CASSYPPGMNTGELFF.

The chain couples TRBV20-1 to TRBJ2-3; TCRdb calls TRBD2, which cannot be checked without DNA. Germline V gene data show CDR1 as DFQATT and CDR2 as SNEGSKA (reference sequence). This CDR3 comprises 13 residues. The chain's CDR3 is CRPAGGRADTQYF.

The V call is TRBV18, the J call TRBJ2-5. This CDR3 comprises 11 residues. CDR1 is KGHSH, CDR2 LQKENI, per germline. The CDR3 region is CASSPQETQYF.

The rearrangement uses TRBV19 and TRBJ1-1; TCRdb names TRBD1, which stays unverified in the absence of DNA. The germline gives CDR1 LNHDA, CDR2 SQIVND (reference sequence). The CDR3 runs 14 residues. Here the CDR3 reads CASSIITGNTEAFF.

The gene calls are TRBV7-2 and TRBJ2-7; with no DNA, the TCRdb D assignment of TRBD2 cannot be verified. CDR3 length: 15 residues. The germline V gene encodes CDR1 SGHTA and CDR2 FQGNSA. The CDR3 is CASREGLADNYEQYF.

The chain joins TRBV5-5 to TRBJ1-5. The length of the CDR3 is 15 residues. Germline CDR1 SGHKS, CDR2 YYEKEE (reference sequence). CDR3: CASSHQEGPFQPQHF.

The V gene is TRBV27, the J gene TRBJ2-7; no DNA is available, so the TRBD1 call from TCRdb remains unchecked. The CDR3 extends over 14 amino acids. The germline V gene encodes CDR1 MNHEY and CDR2 SMNVEV (reference sequence). CDR3 protein: CASSFGQGAGEQYF.